These T cell receptor beta chains were read from a single sample in a study of CD8+CD57+ T cells in acquired aplastic anemia. TCRdb passed the reads through MiXCR, listing each CDR3 protein once. The data hold roughly 170,000 distinct CDR3 sequences, with about 60% observed a single time. Input material: sorted CD4+, CD8+, or CD8+CD57+ T cells (not recorded which) from PBMCs. The receptors were sampled from a human donor in good health. CDR3s include the opening cysteine and the closing phenylalanine or tryptophan. Fields, in order: J gene, clone size, V gene, D gene, CDR3 DNA, CDR3 protein. A D gene is named only where the DNA matches it firmly. For some rows the clone size is stated as once, few or many, or as a class when expanded; others skip it.

TRBJ2-5 NA TRBV19 NA TGTGCCAGTAGTACAGGGTTTGGGGAGACCCAGTACTTC CASSTGFGETQYF
TRBJ1-5 NA TRBV9 NA TGTGCCAGCAGCGTGGGCCCGCTAAATCAGCCCCAGCATTTT CASSVGPLNQPQHF
TRBJ1-6 once TRBV20-1 NA TGCAGTGCTAGAGATCGGAAAGGGACCTCACCCCTCCACTTT CSARDRKGTSPLHF
TRBJ2-5 NA TRBV5-6 TRBD2 TGTGCCAGCAGCTTACCCCCAGCGGGGGGCCGGGAGACCCAGTACTTC CASSLPPAGGRETQYF
TRBJ1-2 NA TRBV20-1 NA TGCAGTGCGGACGGTAACTATGGCTACACCTTC CSADGNYGYTF
TRBJ2-3 few TRBV24-1 TRBD2 TGTGCCACCAGAGCGGGACTATCGACAGATACGCAGTATTTT CATRAGLSTDTQYF
TRBJ2-7 many TRBV10-2 NA TGCGCCAGCAGTGACACGGGCTTCTACGAGCAGTACTTC CASSDTGFYEQYF
TRBJ2-7 NA TRBV10-3 TRBD1 TGTGCCATCAGTCGGGGGACAGGGCCCTACGAGCAGTACTTC CAISRGTGPYEQYF
TRBJ2-5 NA TRBV10-3 NA TGTGCCATCGGCCTGGAGACCCAGTACTTC CAIGLETQYF
TRBJ2-7 many TRBV7-9 TRBD2 TGTGCCAGCAGCTTAGCGCTAGCGGGAGAGTTGAACGAGCAGTACTTC CASSLALAGELNEQYF
TRBJ1-1 NA TRBV2 NA TGTGCCAGCAGCTTATTCAGCGAAGCTTTCTTT CASSLFSEAFF
TRBJ1-5 NA TRBV15 TRBD1 TGTGCCACCAGACCGGGACAGGGGGGGGATAGCAATCAGCCCCAGCATTTT CATRPGQGGDSNQPQHF
TRBJ1-1 NA TRBV7-2 NA TGTGCCAGCAGGCTCTCTAGTACAGGAGGGCCTGAAGCTTTCTTT CASRLSSTGGPEAFF
TRBJ1-1 NA TRBV2 TRBD1 TGTGCCAGCGCAGGGGGCGCGAAAATGAACACTGAAGCTTTCTTT CASAGGAKMNTEAFF
TRBJ2-7 NA TRBV13 NA TGTGCCAGCAGCTTAGGTGGAAACGCCTACGAGCAGTACTTC CASSLGGNAYEQYF
TRBJ2-7 once TRBV2 NA TGTGCCAGCAGTTTAAAACGAGTGTCGGACGAGCAGTACTTC CASSLKRVSDEQYF
TRBJ2-1 many TRBV12-3/TRBV12-4 NA TGTGCCAGCAGTTCATCCGATCAATTGAATGAGCAGTTCTTC CASSSSDQLNEQFF
TRBJ1-6 once TRBV19 TRBD1 TGTGCCAGTACCGAAACAGGGGATATTGATTCACCCCTCCACTTT CASTETGDIDSPLHF
TRBJ2-5 few TRBV15 TRBD1 TGTGCCACCAGCATCCTGGACAGGGGGCGATTGGAGACCCAGTACTTC CATSILDRGRLETQYF
TRBJ1-1 NA TRBV10-3 NA TGTGCCATCAGTGAGTCGCAGCAGCTGAACACTGAAGCTTTCTTT CAISESQQLNTEAFF
TRBJ2-5 NA TRBV7-9 NA TGTGCCAGCAGCTCACAGCGGCACGAAATTAGGGAGACCCAGTACTTC CASSSQRHEIRETQYF
TRBJ2-7 many TRBV11-2 NA TGTGCCAGCAGCGGGTCTCCCGGGGACGAGCAGTACTTC CASSGSPGDEQYF
TRBJ2-1 NA TRBV6-4 TRBD1 TGTGCCAGCAGTGACTCCGGACAGGGGACTTACAATGAGCAGTTCTTC CASSDSGQGTYNEQFF
TRBJ1-1 NA TRBV2 NA TGTGCCAGCAGTGTTGGACAAACACTGCCAGCTTTCTTT CASSVGQTLPAFF
TRBJ2-7 many TRBV19 TRBD1 TGTGCCAGTAGTATAATCGGGACAGCCTACGAGCAGTACTTC CASSIIGTAYEQYF
TRBJ1-1 NA TRBV20-1 TRBD1 TGCAGTGCTAGGCTACAGGGGGCGAACACTGAAGCTTTCTTT CSARLQGANTEAFF
TRBJ2-2 once TRBV5-1 NA TGCGCCAGCAGCTTGGATCCCAGCTCCGGGGAGCTGTTTTTT CASSLDPSSGELFF
TRBJ1-3 NA TRBV24-1 NA TGTGCCACCAGTGATCCTAACCACGGGGGCACCATATATTTT CATSDPNHGGTIYF
TRBJ1-1 NA TRBV29-1 NA TGCAGCGCCGAGGTTGGGTTTGGCACTGAAGCTTTCTTT CSAEVGFGTEAFF
TRBJ2-7 NA TRBV5-6 NA TGTGCCAGGAGTGTAATGGGGAGCTCCTACGAGCAGTACTTC CARSVMGSSYEQYF
TRBJ1-2 NA TRBV20-1 TRBD1 TGCAGTGCTAGAGATCTAGGGACAGGGGATGGCTACACCTTC CSARDLGTGDGYTF
TRBJ2-1 NA TRBV7-7 NA TGTGCTAGCAGCCCCCAAGAATCGGGGGATGAGCAGTTCTTC CASSPQESGDEQFF
TRBJ1-4 many TRBV6-6 NA TGTGCCAGCAGTTACGAGCCGGAGAATGAAAAACTGTTTTTT CASSYEPENEKLFF
TRBJ2-1 NA TRBV15 NA TGTGCCACCAGCAGAGCCAGCGGGCCCTACAATGAGCAGTTCTTC CATSRASGPYNEQFF
TRBJ1-1 NA TRBV20-1 NA TGCAGTGCTAGAGATCAAAAGCATAGGGGACGGGACACTGAAGCTTTCTTT CSARDQKHRGRDTEAFF
TRBJ1-1 NA TRBV27 NA TGTGCCAGCAGTTTATCGGCAGGAACCGTGAACACTGAAGCTTTCTTT CASSLSAGTVNTEAFF
TRBJ2-1 NA TRBV15 TRBD2 TGTGCCACCAGCAGTGAGGGACTAGCGGGACACAATGAGCAGTTCTTC CATSSEGLAGHNEQFF
TRBJ1-1 NA TRBV6-6 NA TGTGCCAGCGGAGGACTAGCGGGAGAAAACACTGAAGCTTTCTTT CASGGLAGENTEAFF
TRBJ1-5 NA TRBV7-8 TRBD1 TGTGCCAGCAGCTTAAGGACAGGGGGCAATCAGCCCCAGCATTTT CASSLRTGGNQPQHF
TRBJ1-2 many TRBV28 TRBD1 TGTGCCAGCAGTATAGGGACAGGGAGCTATGGCTACACCTTC CASSIGTGSYGYTF
TRBJ2-7 many TRBV19 TRBD2 TGTGCCACCTCTAGCGGACTATCCTCCTACGAGCAGTACTTC CATSSGLSSYEQYF
TRBJ2-2 many TRBV29-1 TRBD2 TGCAGCGCCATTTCCGGGAGGGATAACACCGGGGAGCTGTTTTTT CSAISGRDNTGELFF
TRBJ2-1 NA TRBV12-3/TRBV12-4 TRBD2 TGTGCCAGCAGTTTTCCCGTCTGGGAGGCGGGGGATTACAATGAGCAGTTCTTC CASSFPVWEAGDYNEQFF
TRBJ2-1 NA TRBV11-2 NA TGTGCCAGCAGCTTACTTGGGAGGGAGCAGTTCTTC CASSLLGREQFF
TRBJ1-1 NA TRBV9 NA TGTGCCAGCAGCGAGGGACTAGCGGAAGCTTTCTTT CASSEGLAEAFF
TRBJ1-1 NA TRBV7-3 NA TGTGCCAGCAGCCCGGACGGGGTCAAGTGGAGGACTGAAGCTTTCTTT CASSPDGVKWRTEAFF
TRBJ2-5 once TRBV9 TRBD2 TGTGCCAGCAGCCCGGGACTAGCGGGGGGGCGGGCAGAGACCCAGTACTTC CASSPGLAGGRAETQYF
TRBJ2-5 few TRBV20-1 NA TGCAGTGCTAGAGATGACTTCGTAGAGACCCAGTACTTC CSARDDFVETQYF
TRBJ2-1 once TRBV20-1 NA TGCAGTGCTTCCTGGACGGGGAGAAATGAGCAGTTCTTC CSASWTGRNEQFF
TRBJ2-7 NA TRBV7-8 TRBD2 TGTGCCAGCAGCTTCGGGGGGGACTCCTACGAGCAGTACTTC CASSFGGDSYEQYF
TRBJ1-2 NA TRBV5-7 TRBD1 TGTGCCAGCAGACGACAGGGGGGCTACACCTTC CASRRQGGYTF
TRBJ2-7 many TRBV7-3 TRBD2 TGTGCCAGCAGCTTAAACTTCCGACTAGCGGGAGGGGACGAGCAGTACTTC CASSLNFRLAGGDEQYF
TRBJ2-7 once TRBV11-2 NA TGTGCCAGCAGCTTAGAGATCGGCTACGAGCAGTACTTC CASSLEIGYEQYF